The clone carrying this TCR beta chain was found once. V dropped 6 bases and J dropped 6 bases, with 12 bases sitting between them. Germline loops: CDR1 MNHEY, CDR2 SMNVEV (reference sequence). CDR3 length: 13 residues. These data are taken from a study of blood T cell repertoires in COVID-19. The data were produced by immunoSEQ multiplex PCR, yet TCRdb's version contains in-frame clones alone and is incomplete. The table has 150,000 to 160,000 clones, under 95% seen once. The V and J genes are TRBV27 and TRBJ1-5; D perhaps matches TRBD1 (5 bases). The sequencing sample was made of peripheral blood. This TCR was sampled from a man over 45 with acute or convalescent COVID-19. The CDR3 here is CASSREGSQPQHF. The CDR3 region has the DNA TGTGCCAGCAGCAGGGAAGGCAGTCAGCCCCAGCATTTT.